These 8 T cell receptor beta chains were all obtained from the same sample, sequenced in a study of T cell changes during pregnancy in multiple sclerosis. Only in-frame clones appear in the TCRdb table, and some are missing; sequencing was by immunoSEQ multiplex PCR. This sample has 85,000 to 110,000 clones, with approximately 90% found just once. Source: peripheral blood, taken after pregnancy. All receptors derive from a female donor with multiple sclerosis, enrolled in a pregnancy study.

This chain uses TRBV7-3 with TRBJ2-1; D gene unclear. Germline assignment: CDR1 SGHTA and CDR2 FQGTGA. This CDR3 comprises 16 residues. Trimming stripped 5 bases from V and 4 bases from J, with 18 bases between. The CDR3 DNA sequence: TGTGCCAGCAGCCCCTCGAGCGTGGAGCCTTACAATGAGCAGTTCTTC. The encoded protein is CASSPSSVEPYNEQFF.

This chain links TRBV4-1 with TRBJ2-1; D not resolved. The germline V gene has CDR1 MGHRA and CDR2 YSYEKL. The CDR3 consists of 13 residues. The germline V and J ends were trimmed by 3 bases and 13 bases, with 16 bases remaining between them. In DNA, the CDR3 is TGCGCCAGCAGCCATCCGGTTAGCTTAAGTCAGTTCTTC. Translated: CASSHPVSLSQFF.

The chain uses TRBV23-1 and TRBJ2-4; 8 nucleotides agree with TRBD1. TRBV23-1 is noted as an ORF with a role that remains uncertain. CDR3 length equals 18 residues. The V segment lost 4 bases and the J segment 2 bases; nucleotides outside the gene matches: 13. The CDR3 region is CASSLQGARGRTKNIQYF. The CDR3 nucleotides are TGCGCCAGCAGTCTCCAGGGGGCGCGAGGTAGAACCAAAAACATTCAGTACTTC.

The genes are TRBV2 and TRBJ2-1; perhaps TRBD1 as D (7 bases). Germline CDR1 SNHLY, CDR2 FYNNEI. Deletions cut 2 bases from V and 6 bases from J, with 11 bases between. This CDR3 is 14 amino acids long. For the CDR3, the DNA is TGTGCCAGCAGTGAAACCAGGGGGGCCAATGAGCAGTTCTTC. Its translation: CASSETRGANEQFF.

The chain recombines TRBV5-1 with TRBJ2-2; D is possibly TRBD1 (5 bases). Between the trimmed V and J ends, which lost 4 bases and 4 bases, there was a span of 11 bases. Germline CDR1 is SGHRS and CDR2 is YFSETQ. The CDR3 has 14 amino acids. CDR3 nucleotide sequence: TGCGCCAGCAGCCACTCAGGGTCCACCGGGGAGCTGTTTTTT. Translated: CASSHSGSTGELFF. Using reference TRBV5-1 and TRBJ2-2 for the parts outside the CDR3, the full variable domain is KAGVTQTPRYLIKTRGQQVTLSCSPISGHRSVSWYQQTPGQGLQFLFEYFSETQRNKGNFPGRFSGRQFSNSRSEMNVSTLELGDSALYLCASSHSGSTGELFFGEGSRLTVL.

The J gene is TRBJ1-2, the V gene TRBV2; D gene uncertain. V was clipped by 7 bases and J by 5 bases, with 11 bases between them. The CDR3 is made up of 12 amino acids. CDR1 is SNHLY and CDR2 is FYNNEI in the germline V gene. The CDR3 coding sequence is TGTGCCAGCAACGGCGGGATATATGGCTACACCTTC. It yields the protein CASNGGIYGYTF.

The chain employs TRBV11-2 and TRBJ2-1; tentative D call: TRBD1 (7 bases). This CDR3 is built from 17 residues. Germline values: CDR1 SGHAT, CDR2 FQNNGV. V was cut by 4 bases and J by 0 bases, with 16 bases left in between. This CDR3 is CASSSLYRGGSYNEQFF. The DNA for the CDR3 is TGTGCCAGCAGCTCCCTGTACAGGGGAGGCTCCTACAATGAGCAGTTCTTC.

The V and J genes are TRBV29-1 and TRBJ1-1; D is ambiguous. Deletions cut 7 bases from V and 8 bases from J, with 11 bases between. CDR1 and CDR2 (germline): SQVTM, ANQGSEA. This CDR3 region has 10 residues. The CDR3 bases are TGCAGCGCCCGGGTCAACGAAGCTTTCTTT. This encodes CSARVNEAFF.